This entry lists 30 T cell receptor beta chains sequenced from one sample in a study of shared clonotypes between healthy human individuals (dated by TCRdb to about 2020). CD8 naive samples were obtained by positive selection for CCR7 among CD45RO-negative cells, yielding a CD45RA+CCR7+ population from which TemRA cells were excluded. Library construction relied on the immunoSEQ multiplex PCR assay. Entries here come from immuneACCESS through TCRdb and include only in-frame sequences with V and J called. Some clones fail to appear in such tables; in the studies checked, an unresolved V gene covers under half of the shortfall, and the cause of the remainder is unknown. The sample data list about 2.2 million clones, and 85% to 95% of these were observed just once. The ten top clones hold more than 1.5% of the sample. The sample taken for sequencing was naive CD8+ T cells from PBMCs. The intended sense of this specimen's cell subset or site label: CD45RA+CCR7+. Receptors were obtained from a young man in good health. Some clones in this sample may be carry-over from other donors' samples.

The chain couples TRBV19 to TRBJ2-7; the D gene is possibly TRBD1 (6 bases). Trimming removed 9 bases at V and 2 bases at J, with 14 bases between. CDR3 length: 13 amino acids. CDR1 is LNHDA, CDR2 SQIVND, per germline (reference sequence). CDR3: CASSDSPAYEQYF. In nucleotides, the CDR3 is TGTGCCAGCTCGGACAGCCCTGCCTACGAGCAGTACTTC.

The chain recombines TRBV28 with TRBJ1-5; a possible D gene is TRBD1 (5 bases). The CDR3 has 14 residues. Between the trimmed V and J ends, which lost 3 bases and 6 bases, there was a span of 12 bases. CDR1 is MDHEN, CDR2 SYDVKM, per germline. In DNA form, the CDR3 reads TGTGCCAGCAGTTTTTCAGGGTCCGGTCAGCCCCAGCATTTT. It encodes CASSFSGSGQPQHF.

The chain recombines TRBV10-2 with TRBJ2-6, with 7 bases lining up with TRBD1. The trim removed 5 bases at V and 2 bases at J, leaving 12 bases unmatched. Germline V gives CDR1 WSHSY, CDR2 SAAADI. The CDR3 runs 18 residues. The CDR3 DNA is TGCGCCAGCAGTCAAGTCGACAGGGCACCCCCTGGGGCCAACGTCCTGACTTTC. Amino acid sequence: CASSQVDRAPPGANVLTF.

There are a few counts of this clone. The sample holds other DNA sequences that translate to the same CDR3. The J gene is TRBJ2-1, the V gene TRBV5-1; 12 nucleotides align to TRBD1. The V gene end was trimmed by 3 bases and the J gene end by 4 bases; junction bases not matched to a gene: 2. Per the germline V gene, CDR1 is SGHRS and CDR2 is YFSETQ. This CDR3 has 15 residues. CDR3 protein: CASSSGQGAYNEQFF. The DNA for the CDR3 is TGCGCCAGCAGCTCGGGACAGGGGGCTTACAATGAGCAGTTCTTC. Full variable domain (missing parts from reference TRBV5-1 and TRBJ2-1): KAGVTQTPRYLIKTRGQQVTLSCSPISGHRSVSWYQQTPGQGLQFLFEYFSETQRNKGNFPGRFSGRQFSNSRSEMNVSTLELGDSALYLCASSSGQGAYNEQFFGPGTRLTVL.

The rearrangement joins TRBV30 to TRBJ1-6; TRBD1 aligns across 7 bases. Per germline, CDR1 GTSNPN and CDR2 SVGIG (reference sequence). The length of the CDR3 is 12 residues. The CDR3 DNA follows: TGTAACCGGGACAGACGTTATTCACCCCTCCACTTT. Its protein is CNRDRRYSPLHF. The complete variable domain, with remaining parts taken from reference TRBV30 and TRBJ1-6, reads SQTIHQWPATLVQPVGSPLSLECTVEGTSNPNLYWYRQAAGRGLQLLFYSVGIGQISSEVPQNLSASRPQDRQFILSSKKLLLSDSGFYLCNRDRRYSPLHFGNGTRLTVT.

The CDR3 sequence is CASSSRDTQYF. CDR3 nucleotide sequence: TGTGCCAGCAGCTCCCGAGATACGCAGTATTTT. V is TRBV7-6 and J is TRBJ2-3; the D is unclear. Germline values: CDR1 SGHVS, CDR2 FNYEAQ. This CDR3 has 11 amino acids. Trimming cost V 4 bases and J 5 bases, with 4 bases left between them.

This chain connects TRBV4-3 to TRBJ2-1; TRBD2 matches 8 bases. Germline values: CDR1 LGHNA, CDR2 YSLEER. Trimming cost V 5 bases and J 6 bases; bases outside gene matches: 6. CDR3 size: 14 residues. This CDR3 is CASSFGLASNEQFF. CDR3 DNA: TGCGCCAGCAGCTTCGGACTAGCTAGCAATGAGCAGTTCTTC.

The chain employs TRBV11-3 and TRBJ2-7; D unclear. V shed 2 bases and J shed 0 bases, with 8 bases lying between them. CDR3 length equals 14 residues. Germline values: CDR1 SGHNT, CDR2 YENEEA. CDR3 bases: TGTGCCAGCAGCTTAAGGCATAGCTCCTACGAGCAGTACTTC. Its translation is CASSLRHSSYEQYF.

The table lists this clone with a count of one. The V gene is TRBV28, the J gene TRBJ2-3; D uncertain. Trimming left V 2 bases short and J 2 bases short, with 23 bases between. CDR1 is MDHEN, CDR2 SYDVKM, per germline. CDR3 length: 19 amino acids. The CDR3 region has the DNA TGTGCCAGCAGTTTACCCCCTCAGCTTGACATCGAATACACAGATACGCAGTATTTT. Its translation is CASSLPPQLDIEYTDTQYF. The full variable domain, with the rest looked up from reference TRBV28 and TRBJ2-3, is DVKVTQSSRYLVKRTGEKVFLECVQDMDHENMFWYRQDPGLGLRLIYFSYDVKMKEKGDIPEGYSVSREKKERFSLILESASTNQTSMYLCASSLPPQLDIEYTDTQYFGPGTRLTVL.

This clone was seen more than once but under ten times. The chain uses TRBV4-1 and TRBJ1-1, with D unclear. Trimming removed 3 bases at V and 3 bases at J, with 11 bases between. The CDR3 has 14 amino acids. Germline V CDR1 and CDR2: MGHRA, YSYEKL. As DNA, the CDR3 is TGCGCCAGCAGCCATGTAGTTATGGACACTGAAGCTTTCTTT. Its protein is CASSHVVMDTEAFF.

The V gene is TRBV29-1, the J gene TRBJ1-2; D gene unclear. CDR1 is SQVTM and CDR2 is ANQGSEA in the germline V gene. The ends were cut back, 5 bases at V and 4 bases at J, with 14 bases in the middle. This CDR3 has 13 amino acids. This CDR3 is CSVRPGGSYGYTF. Written as DNA, the CDR3 is TGCAGCGTTCGACCAGGAGGAAGCTATGGCTACACCTTC. The full variable domain, with the rest looked up from reference TRBV29-1 and TRBJ1-2, is SAVISQKPSRDICQRGTSLTIQCQVDSQVTMMFWYRQQPGQSLTLIATANQGSEATYESGFVIDKFPISRPNLTFSTLTVSNMSPEDSSIYLCSVRPGGSYGYTFGSGTRLTVV.

This clone was found a few times. The chain is built from TRBV12-1 and TRBJ2-2; the D call TRBD2 from the table was never checked on the DNA. TRBV12-1 is a known pseudogene. This CDR3 is built from 13 residues. In DNA form, the CDR3 reads TGTGCCAGCAGGCCGATAGCGGCCGGGGAGCTGTTTTTT. Protein: CASRPIAAGELFF.

J is TRBJ2-1 and V is TRBV19; D gene uncertain. This CDR3 is built from 14 residues. Per germline, CDR1 LNHDA and CDR2 SQIVND (reference sequence). The V and J ends lost 5 bases and 6 bases respectively, with 14 bases between them. The CDR3 here is CASSSTWVPNEQFF. CDR3 sequence (DNA): TGTGCCAGTAGTTCCACCTGGGTCCCCAATGAGCAGTTCTTC. Filled out from reference TRBV19 and TRBJ2-1, the complete variable domain reads DGGITQSPKYLFRKEGQNVTLSCEQNLNHDAMYWYRQDPGQGLRLIYYSQIVNDFQKGDIAEGYSVSREKKESFPLTVTSAQKNPTAFYLCASSSTWVPNEQFFGPGTRLTVL.

This clone was recorded at least ten times. The V and J genes are TRBV7-9 and TRBJ2-3, with D unresolved. V lost 1 base, J lost 5 bases, and 10 bases lay in between. The V gene's germline CDR1 is SEHNR and CDR2 FQNEAQ (reference sequence). CDR3 length: 14 amino acids. The CDR3 bases are TGTGCCAGCAGCTTAGTGCTAGGGTTAGATACGCAGTATTTT. Protein sequence: CASSLVLGLDTQYF.

This rearrangement joins TRBV25-1 to TRBJ1-1; maybe TRBD1 (5 bases). CDR1 and CDR2 from the germline V gene are MGHDK and SYGVNS. This CDR3 contains 13 residues. V shed 1 base and J shed 6 bases, with 9 bases lying between them. This chain's CDR3 is CASSEWRDSEAFF. Written as DNA, the CDR3 is TGTGCCAGCAGTGAATGGCGGGACTCTGAAGCTTTCTTT.

The chain carries TRBV7-9 and TRBJ2-7; 7 bases align to TRBD2. The germline V gene encodes CDR1 SEHNR and CDR2 FQNEAQ (reference sequence). Losses at the gene ends were 6 bases for V and 2 bases for J; bases not matched to a gene: 4. This CDR3 is built from 13 residues. The CDR3 reads CASRGDYTYEQYF. Here the CDR3 DNA reads TGTGCCAGCAGGGGGGACTATACCTACGAGCAGTACTTC.

This rearrangement joins TRBV7-2 to TRBJ1-4, with D unresolved. This CDR3 spans 14 amino acids. CDR1 and CDR2 (germline): SGHTA, FQGNSA. V was pared by 8 bases and J by 8 bases, with 18 bases between. The CDR3 is CASRKSGVGEKLFF. In DNA form, the CDR3 reads TGTGCCAGCCGAAAATCTGGGGTTGGGGAAAAACTGTTTTTT.

The chain couples TRBV6-1 to TRBJ1-1, with D uncertain. CDR1 is MNHNS and CDR2 is SASEGT in the germline V gene. CDR3 length: 15 amino acids. V was cut by 6 bases and J by 0 bases, with 14 bases left in between. In DNA form, the CDR3 reads TGTGCCAGCAGGAGAGGGAGCCCGATGAACACTGAAGCTTTCTTT. Translated, it gives CASRRGSPMNTEAFF.

The CDR3 bases are TGTGCCACAGCAGGGCTCGGGGGGTCCTTCTATGGCTACACCTTC. This encodes CATAGLGGSFYGYTF. The J gene is TRBJ1-2, the V gene TRBV27; a possible D gene is TRBD1 (5 bases). V lost 10 bases to trimming and J lost 4 bases, with 22 bases between them. The V gene's germline CDR1 is MNHEY and CDR2 SMNVEV (reference sequence). This CDR3 has 15 amino acids.

The chain is built from TRBV7-2 and TRBJ1-6, with D possibly being TRBD1 (6 bases). The germline V and J ends were trimmed by 5 bases and 0 bases, with 11 bases remaining between them. The CDR3 has 16 amino acids. The germline V gene has CDR1 SGHTA and CDR2 FQGNSA. In nucleotides, the CDR3 is TGTGCCAGCAGCGGATCGGACAGCTCCTATAATTCACCCCTCCACTTT. It encodes CASSGSDSSYNSPLHF.

The chain employs TRBV19 and TRBJ1-2; D unclear. This CDR3 region has 11 residues. CDR1 is LNHDA and CDR2 is SQIVND in the germline V gene (reference sequence). V lost 9 bases and J lost 8, with 13 bases in between. In nucleotides, the CDR3 is TGTGCCAGCAGTGAGAGCTTGGGCTACACCTTC. Protein: CASSESLGYTF.

The count of this clone is one. The chain uses TRBV27 and TRBJ2-7, with TRBD1 identical over 9 bases. Germline trimming cut 6 bases from V and 1 base from J; bases unmatched to any gene: 7. The germline gives CDR1 MNHEY, CDR2 SMNVEV (reference sequence). The CDR3 has 15 residues. The CDR3 protein is CASRWTGASSYEQYF. CDR3 nucleotides: TGTGCCAGCAGGTGGACAGGGGCATCATCCTACGAGCAGTACTTC.

J is TRBJ1-3 and V is TRBV9, with D uncertain. Trimming removed 2 bases at V and 0 bases at J, with 15 bases between. Germline V gene sequence: CDR1 SGDLS, CDR2 YYNGEE. This CDR3 has 17 amino acids. The CDR3 region is CASSVSFDGRSGNTIYF. DNA of the CDR3: TGTGCCAGCAGCGTCTCCTTTGATGGTCGCTCTGGAAACACCATATATTTT. Full variable domain (missing parts from reference TRBV9 and TRBJ1-3): DSGVTQTPKHLITATGQRVTLRCSPRSGDLSVYWYQQSLDQGLQFLIQYYNGEERAKGNILERFSAQQFPDLHSELNLSSLELGDSALYFCASSVSFDGRSGNTIYFGEGSWLTVV.

The chain uses TRBV7-3 and TRBJ2-1, with 10 bases matching TRBD2. This CDR3 contains 15 residues. V trimming: 1 base; J trimming: 7 bases; junction bases outside the gene matches: 4. CDR1 is SGHTA and CDR2 is FQGTGA in the germline V gene. As DNA, the CDR3 is TGTGCCAGCAGCTTAATACTAGCGGGAATGAATGAGCAGTTCTTC. This gives the protein CASSLILAGMNEQFF.

The chain combines TRBV5-1 with TRBJ2-7; D tentatively fits TRBD1 or TRBD2 (5 bases each). V lost 0 bases and J lost 5, with 15 bases in between. CDR3 length: 15 residues. Germline V gene data show CDR1 as SGHRS and CDR2 as YFSETQ. CDR3 bases: TGCGCCAGCAGCTTGGGGAGTGCCCCGGGGCACGAGCAGTACTTC. Translation: CASSLGSAPGHEQYF.

V gene TRBV7-9 combines with J gene TRBJ1-1; D is perhaps TRBD1 (5 bases). Germline CDR1 reads SEHNR; CDR2 reads FQNEAQ (reference sequence). The length of the CDR3 is 15 residues. The V end was cut by 3 bases, the J end by 1 base, with 12 bases between. CDR3 residues: CASSFPGGWNTEAFF. CDR3 nucleotides: TGTGCCAGCAGCTTTCCCGGGGGATGGAACACTGAAGCTTTCTTT.

The genes are TRBV19 and TRBJ2-1; 8 bases match TRBD1. The germline CDR1 and CDR2 sequences are LNHDA and SQIVND (reference sequence). The V gene end was trimmed by 6 bases and the J gene end by 9 bases; junction bases not matched to a gene: 13. The CDR3 sequence is 15 residues long. CDR3 protein: CASRLTGGQLGEQFF. The CDR3 nucleotides read TGTGCCAGTAGGTTAACAGGGGGACAATTGGGTGAGCAGTTCTTC.

The chain joins TRBV28 to TRBJ2-7; D may be TRBD1 (6 bases). The CDR3 runs 15 residues. Germline V CDR1 and CDR2: MDHEN, SYDVKM. The V gene lost 6 bases and the J gene lost 2 bases, with 17 bases spanning the gap. CDR3 sequence (DNA): TGTGCCAGCAGGCCAGGGGCAGGGAGCCCCTACGAGCAGTACTTC. This translates into CASRPGAGSPYEQYF.

V gene TRBV4-1 combines with J gene TRBJ2-7; 8 positions agree with TRBD1. The CDR3 spans 15 residues. Germline lookup yields CDR1 MGHRA and CDR2 YSYEKL. Trimming removed 0 bases from V and 3 bases from J; junction bases left unmatched: 4. For the CDR3, the DNA is TGCGCCAGCAGCCAAGAGCCAGGGGGCCACTACGAGCAGTACTTC. This translates into CASSQEPGGHYEQYF.

A note on this clone: In the same sample, other DNA sequences code for this CDR3. The chain couples TRBV6-5 to TRBJ1-2, with TRBD1 as a possible D gene (5 bases). CDR1 and CDR2 (germline): MNHEY, SVGAGI. V was trimmed by 0 bases and J by 2 bases, leaving 7 bases between them. The CDR3 is 14 residues long. The CDR3 loop is CASSYSEGNYGYTF. The CDR3 DNA is TGTGCCAGCAGTTACTCTGAGGGGAACTATGGCTACACCTTC.